This entry lists 13 T cell receptor beta chains sequenced from one sample in a study of metastatic and nonmetastatic thyroid tumors. Thyroid surgery had not been preceded by any treatment in any patient. TCRdb re-called the PCR reads through MiXCR. The table lists 46,000 or so clones, approximately 15% of them singletons. Sample: blood. Source of these receptors: a female donor with papillary thyroid cancer or a benign thyroid nodule (not recorded which). Some clones in this sample may be carry-over from other donors' samples.

For this clone: A much larger clone is a single base away; this may be a read error. V gene TRBV19 combines with J gene TRBJ2-2; D gene unclear. Deletions cut 7 bases from V and 3 bases from J, with 15 bases between. This CDR3 is 15 amino acids long. CDR1 is LNHDA, CDR2 SQIVND, per germline (reference sequence). The CDR3 coding sequence is TGTGCCAGTAAGGTCCATCAGGAGTACACCGGGGAGCTGTTTTTT. Its translation: CASKVHQEYTGELFF. Looking up the rest from reference TRBV19 and TRBJ2-2 gives the full variable domain: DGGITQSPKYLFRKEGQNVTLSCEQNLNHDAMYWYRQDPGQGLRLIYYSQIVNDFQKGDIAEGYSVSREKKESFPLTVTSAQKNPTAFYLCASKVHQEYTGELFFGEGSRLTVL.

This clone came up many times. The genes are TRBV11-3 and TRBJ2-1; 7 bases are a match to TRBD2. The CDR3 totals 18 residues. Germline lookup yields CDR1 SGHNT and CDR2 YENEEA. Trimming removed 0 bases from V and 8 bases from J; junction bases left unmatched: 16. The CDR3 loop reads CASSLDYFGTTQRHEQFF. Here the CDR3 DNA reads TGTGCCAGCAGCTTAGATTATTTTGGGACTACTCAACGGCATGAGCAGTTCTTC.

Concerning this clone itself: An end of the junction does not agree with germline; a read error may underlie this. The chain is built from TRBV6-1 and TRBJ1-5, with unresolved D. Germline CDR1 is MNHNS and CDR2 is SASEGT. The CDR3 is 17 residues long. CDR3 amino acids: CASSELPQVGNRQPQVF. CDR3 bases: TGTGCCAGCAGTGAATTACCCCAGGTTGGGAATCGTCAGCCCCAGGTTTTT.

This clone was detected many times. The genes are TRBV20-1 and TRBJ2-5; the D is unclear. The ends were cut back, 3 bases at V and 5 bases at J, with 10 bases in the middle. The CDR3 runs 12 residues. Germline values: CDR1 DFQATT, CDR2 SNEGSKA (reference sequence). The chain's CDR3 is CSARALGETQYF. CDR3 in DNA: TGCAGTGCTAGGGCACTTGGGGAGACCCAGTACTTC.

This clone was found many times. The chain is built from TRBV11-2 and TRBJ1-4, with D unresolved. V was shortened by 4 bases and J by 5 bases, with 17 bases between the two germline ends. The CDR3 length is 16 residues. CDR1 is SGHAT, CDR2 FQNNGV, per germline. CDR3 region: CASSSHMPGNNEKLFF. The CDR3 nucleotides read TGTGCCAGCAGCTCCCATATGCCGGGCAACAATGAAAAACTGTTTTTT.

This clone appeared a few times. A single base separates this from a much larger clone, so it may be a read error. The chain carries TRBV2 and TRBJ2-1; possible D gene TRBD2, 6 bases. The CDR3 extends over 13 amino acids. Looked up from germline, CDR1 is SNHLY and CDR2 is FYNNEI. As DNA, the CDR3 is TGTGCCACCGGGACTCTACGGTACAATGAGCAGTCCTTC. Protein product: CATGTLRYNEQSF.

This clone was recorded at least ten times. The chain couples TRBV2 to TRBJ2-3, with 7 bases aligning to TRBD2. Looked up from germline, CDR1 is SNHLY and CDR2 is FYNNEI. Trimming at V came to 11 bases and at J to 0 bases, leaving 2 bases not matched to a gene. The CDR3 sequence is 12 residues long. CDR3 sequence: CASRGSTDTQYF. The CDR3, as DNA: TGTGCCTCGCGGGGGAGCACAGATACGCAGTATTTT.

The chain combines TRBV6-2 or TRBV6-3 with TRBJ1-5; no clear D gene. Trimming shortened V by 2 bases and J by 3 bases, and 8 bases separated the two germline ends. This CDR3 is 14 amino acids long. Germline V CDR1 and CDR2: MNHEY, SVGEGT. DNA of the CDR3: TGTGCCAGCAGTTACAGTACGTTCAATCAGCCCCAGCATTTT. It specifies CASSYSTFNQPQHF.

This clone was recorded at least ten times. Other DNA variants within this sample encode the same CDR3. This rearrangement joins TRBV20-1 to TRBJ2-7; TRBD2 matches 10 bases. Germline assignment: CDR1 DFQATT and CDR2 SNEGSKA (reference sequence). The CDR3 loop spans 14 amino acids. The J segment lost 0 bases and the V segment lost 6 bases, leaving 5 bases of the junction unmatched. For the CDR3, the DNA is TGCAGTGCGCGTACTAGCGGGAACTCCTACGAGCAGTACTTC. Its protein is CSARTSGNSYEQYF.

This clone was observed at least ten times. This chain connects TRBV28 to TRBJ1-5; no firm D call. Trimming pared 2 bases from V and 8 bases from J, leaving 7 bases between. CDR1 is MDHEN and CDR2 is SYDVKM in the germline V gene. The CDR3 loop spans 12 amino acids. CDR3 in amino acids: CASSLEREPQHF. For the CDR3, the DNA is TGTGCCAGCAGTTTAGAGAGGGAGCCCCAGCATTTT.

This clone was detected a few times. A read error may explain this, as a much larger clone is one base away. The CDR3 spells CAWVGLPNQPQHF. As DNA, the CDR3 is TGTGCCTGGGTAGGGTTGCCGAATCAGCCCCAGCATTTT. The chain uses TRBV30 and TRBJ1-5; no definite D call. Germline CDR1 GTSNPN, CDR2 SVGIG (reference sequence). The CDR3 totals 13 residues. The V end lost 5 bases, the J end lost 4 bases, and 12 bases lay between the germline ends.

There are a few counts of this clone. A much larger clone sits a single nucleotide away, making a read error possible. This sample also contains other DNA sequences that code for the same CDR3. V is TRBV29-1 and J is TRBJ2-2; 7 positions agree with TRBD2. The CDR3 sequence is 15 residues long. In germline, CDR1 is SQVTM, CDR2 ANQGSEA. V trimming: 6 bases; J trimming: 7 bases; junction bases outside the gene matches: 14. CDR3 bases: TGCAGCGTCGAATTGGCGGGAGAAAGGGTCGGGGAGCTGTTTTTT. Translated, it gives CSVELAGERVGELFF.

This clone has only a few counts. This may come from a read error, since a much larger clone is one base off. Other DNA sequences in the same sample also yield this CDR3. The rearrangement joins TRBV11-3 to TRBJ2-5; 8 bases are shared with TRBD2. CDR1 is SGHNT, CDR2 YENEEA, per germline. The CDR3 has 14 residues. The CDR3 nucleotides read TGTGCCAGCAGCCCGGGGACTAGTCTAAAGACACAGTACTTC. This gives the protein CASSPGTSLKTQYF.